The 31 T cell receptor beta chains listed next were all sequenced from one sample in a study of T cells in localized non-small cell lung cancer. Only in-frame clones appear in the TCRdb table, and some are missing; sequencing was by immunoSEQ multiplex PCR. In the table there are approximately 29,000 clones, about 86% of which are singletons. The sequencing here drew on peripheral blood mononuclear cells, taken before any cancer treatment. These TCRs come from a man aged 35 to 69 with stage III lung adenocarcinoma.

This clone was counted between two and nine times. CDR3 sequence reads: CASSLGPGVNSPLHF. DNA of the CDR3: TGTGCCAGCAGCTTAGGCCCAGGGGTTAATTCACCCCTCCACTTT. The rearrangement links TRBV11-2 to TRBJ1-6; D perhaps matches TRBD1 (6 bases). Between the trimmed V and J ends, which lost 1 base and 6 bases, there was a span of 10 bases. Germline CDR1 is SGHAT and CDR2 is FQNNGV. The CDR3 length is 15 residues.

This clone was seen a few times. V usage is TRBV30 and J usage is TRBJ1-1; D is undetermined. This CDR3 comprises 11 residues. CDR1 is GTSNPN, CDR2 SVGIG, per germline (reference sequence). Trimming cost V 5 bases and J 1 base, with 5 bases left between them. The DNA of the CDR3 is TGTGCCTGGGCAAGGAACACTGAAGCTTTCTTT. This codes for CAWARNTEAFF.

The DNA of the CDR3 is TGTGCCAGCAGCTCACAGGTCACAGATACGCAGTATTTT. Translating it yields CASSSQVTDTQYF. V usage is TRBV7-3 and J usage is TRBJ2-3, with a weak D call TRBD1 (5 bases). V lost 4 bases to trimming and J lost 2 bases, with 7 bases between them. This CDR3 contains 13 residues. Germline V CDR1 and CDR2: SGHTA, FQGTGA.

This clone was seen more than once but under ten times. The chain links TRBV5-1 to TRBJ2-2; D gene unclear. There are 13 residues in the CDR3. The V gene lost 1 base and the J gene lost 6 bases, with 7 bases spanning the gap. The germline V gene has CDR1 SGHRS and CDR2 YFSETQ. As DNA, the CDR3 is TGCGCCAGCAGCTTGAGAGCACCCGGGGAGCTGTTTTTT. Its translation: CASSLRAPGELFF.

The V gene is TRBV19, the J gene TRBJ1-5; D is unresolved. This CDR3 comprises 12 residues. Germline values: CDR1 LNHDA, CDR2 SQIVND (reference sequence). Between the trimmed V and J ends, which lost 5 bases and 6 bases, there was a span of 8 bases. Here the CDR3 reads CASSPQFQPQHF. The CDR3 nucleotides are TGTGCCAGTAGTCCGCAGTTTCAGCCCCAGCATTTT.

The rearrangement links TRBV10-2 to TRBJ2-7, with 9 bases that match TRBD1. V dropped 4 bases and J dropped 7; count of bases not matched to a gene: 8. The CDR3 loop spans 14 amino acids. The germline CDR1 and CDR2 sequences are WSHSY and SAAADI. In DNA form, the CDR3 reads TGCGCCAGCAGTGCACCCGGACAGGGGTGGGAGCAGTACGTC. This gives the protein CASSAPGQGWEQYV.

The chain uses TRBV5-1 and TRBJ1-2; D might be TRBD1 (5 bases). Trimming left V 3 bases short and J 8 bases short, with 17 bases between. The CDR3 is 14 residues long. Germline V gene lookup returns CDR1 SGHRS and CDR2 YFSETQ. Here the CDR3 reads CASSSGAPGIGYTF. The CDR3 DNA reads as TGCGCCAGCAGCTCCGGGGCCCCTGGTATAGGCTACACCTTC.

V and J are TRBV2 and TRBJ2-6; D not certain. The germline gives CDR1 SNHLY, CDR2 FYNNEI. The CDR3 has 18 residues. Trimming took 4 bases from V and 0 from J, leaving 16 bases between them. The CDR3 loop reads CASSVGTFPLSGANVLTF. CDR3 nucleotides: TGTGCCAGCAGTGTTGGCACCTTTCCCCTCTCTGGGGCCAACGTCCTGACTTTC.

The chain combines TRBV7-9 with TRBJ2-5, with TRBD2 matching 9 bases. This CDR3 contains 14 residues. Trimming removed 0 bases from V and 4 bases from J; junction bases left unmatched: 0. Germline V CDR1 and CDR2: SEHNR, FQNEAQ (reference sequence). This chain's CDR3 is CASSLALAGETQYF. CDR3 bases: TGTGCCAGCAGCTTAGCACTAGCGGGAGAGACCCAGTACTTC.

The chain is built from TRBV30 and TRBJ2-5; D may be TRBD2 (6 bases). V lost 2 bases, J lost 4 bases, and 20 bases lay in between. Germline values: CDR1 GTSNPN, CDR2 SVGIG (reference sequence). This CDR3 spans 16 amino acids. The CDR3 sequence: CAWSLSGTGVLETQYF. As DNA, the CDR3 is TGTGCCTGGAGTTTGTCGGGGACTGGGGTATTAGAGACCCAGTACTTC.

The genes are TRBV27 and TRBJ2-5, with 10 positions matching TRBD1. Per germline, CDR1 MNHEY and CDR2 SMNVEV (reference sequence). The J segment lost 5 bases and the V segment lost 6 bases, leaving 12 bases of the junction unmatched. The CDR3 loop spans 16 amino acids. The CDR3 region has the DNA TGTGCCAGCAGATTACACCCGGGACAGGGGTGGGAGACCCAGTACTTC. Translating gives CASRLHPGQGWETQYF.

The chain couples TRBV10-3 to TRBJ1-1; D gene uncertain. Germline loops: CDR1 ENHRY, CDR2 SYGVKD. The CDR3 runs 16 residues. V was cut by 0 bases and J by 6 bases, with 17 bases left in between. The CDR3 DNA follows: TGTGCCATCAGTGAGTCGGAAAGGCTGAATAGGGCTGAAGCTTTCTTT. Its translation is CAISESERLNRAEAFF.

The chain uses TRBV7-3 and TRBJ2-5, with D maybe TRBD2 (5 bases). The CDR3 sequence is 13 residues long. Germline CDR1 and CDR2: SGHTA and FQGTGA. The V and J ends lost 1 base and 5 bases respectively, with 8 bases between them. The CDR3 DNA reads TGTGCCAGCAGCTTAAGAGGAGGCGAGACCCAGTACTTC. Amino acids: CASSLRGGETQYF.

The genes are TRBV7-8 and TRBJ1-3; no clear D gene. Germline CDR1 reads SGHVS; CDR2 reads FQNEAQ. The CDR3 length is 17 residues. Trimming shortened V by 6 bases and J by 0 bases, and 18 bases separated the two germline ends. The CDR3 loop reads CASSLRTRLISGNTIYF. Here the CDR3 DNA reads TGTGCCAGCAGTCTTAGGACTCGCCTCATCTCTGGAAACACCATATATTTT. The full variable domain, in which reference TRBV7-8 and TRBJ1-3 provide the parts outside the CDR3, is GAGVSQSPRYKVAKRGQDVALRCDPISGHVSLFWYQQALGQGPEFLTYFQNEAQLDKSGLPSDRFFAERPEGSVSTLKIQRTQQEDSAVYLCASSLRTRLISGNTIYFGEGSWLTVV.

The chain employs TRBV7-3 and TRBJ2-6, with 7 bases lining up with TRBD1. This CDR3 has 16 amino acids. Per germline, CDR1 SGHTA and CDR2 FQGTGA. J gave up 4 bases and V 5 bases, and 8 bases lay outside the gene matches. The CDR3 is CASSPRTGPGANVLTF. CDR3 in DNA: TGTGCCAGCAGCCCAAGGACAGGCCCCGGGGCCAACGTCCTGACTTTC.

This clone was counted once. The CDR3 loop reads CASSPTETDTQYF. As DNA, the CDR3 is TGTGCCAGTAGCCCGACGGAGACAGATACGCAGTATTTT. The chain joins TRBV19 to TRBJ2-3; D is uncertain. Trimming stripped 6 bases from V and 3 bases from J, with 10 bases between. The CDR3 is made up of 13 amino acids. Germline CDR1 is LNHDA and CDR2 is SQIVND (reference sequence).

This clone turned up a few times. The chain joins TRBV28 to TRBJ1-2, with 9 bases fitting TRBD1. Germline V gene sequence: CDR1 MDHEN, CDR2 SYDVKM. The CDR3 loop spans 14 amino acids. Trimming at V came to 4 bases and at J to 2 bases, leaving 2 bases not matched to a gene. Written as DNA, the CDR3 is TGTGCCAGCAGTTCCGGGACAGGGAACTATGGCTACACCTTC. It encodes CASSSGTGNYGYTF.

The chain links TRBV28 to TRBJ2-4; D gene uncertain. V lost 4 bases, J lost 1 base, and 14 bases lay in between. This CDR3 comprises 16 residues. The germline gives CDR1 MDHEN, CDR2 SYDVKM. CDR3 sequence: CASSSRSMWAKNIQYF. CDR3 DNA: TGTGCCAGCAGTTCTCGTTCCATGTGGGCCAAAAACATTCAGTACTTC.

The V and J genes are TRBV10-3 and TRBJ2-7, with D perhaps assigned TRBD1 or TRBD2 (6 bases each). CDR1 and CDR2 from the germline V gene are ENHRY and SYGVKD. CDR3 length: 13 amino acids. With 7 bases removed from V and 6 bases from J, the gap between germline ends came to 16 bases. DNA of the CDR3: TGTGCCATCATGGAGGGGAGAGGGGGCGAGCAGTACGTC. Translation: CAIMEGRGGEQYV.

The rearrangement joins TRBV5-4 to TRBJ1-1, with D hard to call. The V gene lost 2 bases and the J gene lost 6 bases, with 14 bases spanning the gap. The length of the CDR3 is 14 residues. In germline, CDR1 is SGHNT, CDR2 YYREEE (reference sequence). The CDR3 here is CASSFALPGAEAFF. CDR3 nucleotides: TGTGCCAGCAGCTTTGCCTTACCTGGGGCTGAAGCTTTCTTT.

The rearrangement links TRBV29-1 to TRBJ2-2; possible D gene TRBD2, 6 bases. V lost 3 bases to trimming and J lost 4 bases, with 12 bases between them. CDR3 length equals 14 residues. Germline V gene lookup returns CDR1 SQVTM and CDR2 ANQGSEA. The CDR3 region has the DNA TGCAGCGTTGAGCCTAGCGAAAGCACCGGGGAGCTGTTTTTT. It codes for CSVEPSESTGELFF.

The chain recombines TRBV7-9 with TRBJ1-3, with D uncertain. The CDR3 spans 15 residues. V lost 1 base, J lost 7 bases, and 14 bases lay in between. Germline CDR1 is SEHNR and CDR2 is FQNEAQ (reference sequence). Here the CDR3 DNA reads TGTGCCAGCAGCTTAGAAGGTCTCAGAGGGAACACCATATATTTT. Its translation: CASSLEGLRGNTIYF.

The V gene is TRBV19, the J gene TRBJ1-5, with D uncertain. The length of the CDR3 is 16 residues. V was shortened by 5 bases and J by 3 bases, with 17 bases between the two germline ends. Germline lookup yields CDR1 LNHDA and CDR2 SQIVND (reference sequence). CDR3 nucleotides: TGTGCCAGTAGTGTCGGTCACGGTAACGACAATCAGCCCCAGCATTTT. This gives the protein CASSVGHGNDNQPQHF.

The chain is built from TRBV6-5 and TRBJ2-7, with 8 bases matching TRBD1. The germline V gene has CDR1 MNHEY and CDR2 SVGAGI. The CDR3 consists of 15 residues. With V trimmed by 2 bases and J by 2 bases, 5 bases remained unmatched. DNA for the CDR3: TGTGCCAGCAGTTACCAGACAGGGGCCCCCTACGAGCAGTACTTC. This translates into CASSYQTGAPYEQYF.

By proportion, this clone is medium-sized. This chain joins TRBV7-9 and TRBJ1-1; D is uncertain. V lost 3 bases and J 1 base, leaving 12 bases between the germline ends. The CDR3 is made up of 15 amino acids. CDR1 is SEHNR, CDR2 FQNEAQ, per germline (reference sequence). CDR3 loop: CASSFLYNQNTEAFF. CDR3 coding DNA: TGTGCCAGCAGCTTCCTCTATAACCAGAACACTGAAGCTTTCTTT. Full variable domain (remainder filled in from reference TRBV7-9 and TRBJ1-1): DTGVSQNPRHKITKRGQNVTFRCDPISEHNRLYWYRQTLGQGPEFLTYFQNEAQLEKSRLLSDRFSAERPKGSFSTLEIQRTEQGDSAMYLCASSFLYNQNTEAFFGQGTRLTVV.

In regard to this clone: A junction end diverges from the germline sequence, so it may reflect a read error. The chain carries TRBV7-9 and TRBJ2-2; a possible D gene is TRBD2 (5 bases). The V gene's germline CDR1 is SEHNR and CDR2 FQNEAQ (reference sequence). The CDR3 sequence is 16 residues long. The CDR3 protein is CAGSHLRVENTGELFF. Here the CDR3 DNA reads TGTGCCGGCAGCCATCTGAGGGTGGAAAACACCGGGGAGCTGTTTTTT.

V gene TRBV6-1 combines with J gene TRBJ2-5; D is possibly TRBD2 (6 bases). Germline loops: CDR1 MNHNS, CDR2 SASEGT. The length of the CDR3 is 13 residues. Trimming pared 5 bases from V and 3 bases from J, leaving 10 bases between. This chain's CDR3 is CASSPGVEETQYF. The CDR3 DNA reads as TGTGCCAGCAGTCCGGGAGTTGAAGAGACCCAGTACTTC.

The chain has TRBV2 and TRBJ2-2; 7 positions match TRBD2. After removal of 3 bases from V and 3 bases from J, the junction contained 7 bases not matched to a gene. The CDR3 extends over 16 amino acids. The germline V gene encodes CDR1 SNHLY and CDR2 FYNNEI. The CDR3 DNA follows: TGTGCCAGCAGTGAGCGGGGAGGGTTGGACACCGGGGAGCTGTTTTTT. Its protein product is CASSERGGLDTGELFF. The entire variable domain, with the rest obtained from reference TRBV2 and TRBJ2-2, is as follows: EPEVTQTPSHQVTQMGQEVILRCVPISNHLYFYWYRQILGQKVEFLVSFYNNEISEKSEIFDDQFSVERPDGSNFTLKIRSTKLEDSAMYFCASSERGGLDTGELFFGEGSRLTVL.

The chain employs TRBV19 and TRBJ2-7, with a weak D call TRBD2 (7 bases). V lost 0 bases and J 2 bases, leaving 17 bases between the germline ends. The germline gives CDR1 LNHDA, CDR2 SQIVND (reference sequence). The CDR3 runs 17 residues. The CDR3 DNA follows: TGTGCCAGTAGTATAGATATTACGGGGGGCCCAACCTACGAGCAGTACTTC. Amino acid sequence: CASSIDITGGPTYEQYF.

The chain recombines TRBV7-2 with TRBJ1-1, with D possibly matching TRBD1 (5 bases). Per the germline V gene, CDR1 is SGHTA and CDR2 is FQGNSA. Trimming took 5 bases from V and 5 from J, leaving 12 bases between them. The CDR3 sequence is 13 residues long. The CDR3: CASSPHRWTEAFF. CDR3 nucleotides: TGTGCCAGCAGCCCTCACAGGTGGACTGAAGCTTTCTTT.

This chain connects TRBV5-1 to TRBJ2-5; D might be TRBD1 (6 bases). In germline, CDR1 is SGHRS, CDR2 YFSETQ. V was trimmed by 4 bases and J by 7 bases, leaving 17 bases between them. The CDR3 consists of 14 residues. The CDR3 nucleotides read TGCGCCAGCAGCCCACTACAGGGAGTAGGGACCCAGTACTTC. Protein sequence: CASSPLQGVGTQYF.